This record covers a single TCR beta chain. These data are taken from a study of blood T cell repertoires in COVID-19. Whole-study context: Sources were T cells, B-cell-depleted T cells, or PBMCs; the material itself was cDNA or gDNA.

This CDR3 region has 14 residues. Germline V gene sequence: CDR1 SGHRS, CDR2 YFSETQ. Unmatched junction bases numbered 3, after V lost 5 bases and J lost 2 bases. Profiling relied on immunoSEQ multiplex PCR, and the TCRdb table lists in-frame clones only, not all of them. This table has over 100,000 clones, 80% to 90% appearing once. The V and J genes are TRBV5-1 and TRBJ2-3, with 9 bases that match TRBD1. This receptor was identified in a middle-aged man with acute or convalescent COVID-19. The sample consisted of peripheral blood. The CDR3 reads CASRWTGDTDTQYF. Here the CDR3 DNA reads TGCGCCAGCAGATGGACAGGGGACACAGATACGCAGTATTTT.